One sample yielded the 27 T cell receptor beta chains listed below, sequenced in a study of T cell responses to AZD1222 COVID-19 vaccine. Sequencing was performed with immunoSEQ multiplex PCR; in TCRdb, only in-frame clones are kept and a portion is missing. This repertoire shows 120,000 to 150,000 clones, roughly nine tenths found once; its top ten account for about 3.5%. The sequencing used peripheral blood, collected on day 0 of AZD1222 vaccination. The receptors shown here come from an adult in good health.

In its sample, this clone was seen a few times. The rearrangement joins TRBV11-2 to TRBJ1-6, with D unresolved. The CDR3 is made up of 15 amino acids. Trimming stripped 5 bases from V and 3 bases from J, with 11 bases between. Germline V lookup: CDR1 SGHAT, CDR2 FQNNGV. The CDR3 DNA sequence: TGTGCCAGCAGCGAGGGCAGATTCTATAATTCACCCCTCCACTTT. Protein sequence: CASSEGRFYNSPLHF.

The chain recombines TRBV2 with TRBJ2-1, with D possibly TRBD1 on 5 matching bases. Germline CDR1 is SNHLY and CDR2 is FYNNEI. V lost 10 bases to trimming and J lost 5 bases, with 15 bases between them. The CDR3 loop spans 13 amino acids. The CDR3 is CAIKVGPNNEQFF. The CDR3 coding sequence is TGTGCCATTAAAGTGGGGCCCAACAATGAGCAGTTCTTC.

V usage is TRBV7-9 and J usage is TRBJ2-3; D unclear. Trimming took 3 bases from V and 6 from J, leaving 10 bases between them. The length of the CDR3 is 13 residues. Germline lookup yields CDR1 SEHNR and CDR2 FQNEAQ (reference sequence). CDR3 protein: CASSFRLVDTQYF. In DNA form, the CDR3 reads TGTGCCAGCAGCTTTAGATTGGTGGATACGCAGTATTTT.

The J gene is TRBJ2-3, the V gene TRBV7-9, with D maybe TRBD1 (5 bases). The CDR3 extends over 15 amino acids. Germline values: CDR1 SEHNR, CDR2 FQNEAQ (reference sequence). Trimming stripped 4 bases from V and 2 bases from J, with 13 bases between. CDR3 loop: CASSWGKQVTDTQYF. The DNA of the CDR3 is TGTGCCAGCAGCTGGGGCAAGCAGGTCACAGATACGCAGTATTTT.

This sequence joins TRBV27 and TRBJ2-3; D remains ambiguous. This CDR3 has 14 amino acids. CDR1 is MNHEY and CDR2 is SMNVEV in the germline V gene (reference sequence). The ends were cut back, 4 bases at V and 0 bases at J, with 8 bases in the middle. The CDR3 DNA sequence: TGTGCCAGCAGTTGGGTTTCTAGCACAGATACGCAGTATTTT. Translation gives CASSWVSSTDTQYF.

V is TRBV7-6 and J is TRBJ2-5; TRBD1 might be the D (6 bases). V shed 5 bases and J shed 5 bases, with 12 bases lying between them. This CDR3 is 13 amino acids long. CDR1 SGHVS and CDR2 FNYEAQ come from the germline V gene. The DNA of the CDR3 is TGTGCCAGCAGCACACAGGGTGTTGAGACCCAGTACTTC. Its protein product is CASSTQGVETQYF.

The J gene is TRBJ2-7, the V gene TRBV21-1. TRBV21-1 is tagged as a pseudogene. The CDR3 runs to 12 residues. CDR3 residues: CASTEPREEQYF. CDR3 DNA: TGTGCCAGCACCGAACCCAGAGAAGAGCAGTACTTC.

The chain carries TRBV5-1 and TRBJ1-4, with D perhaps matching TRBD1 (5 bases). CDR1 SGHRS and CDR2 YFSETQ come from the germline V gene. The CDR3 sequence is 13 residues long. Between the trimmed V and J ends, which lost 3 bases and 8 bases, there was a span of 11 bases. This CDR3 is CASSWDLAEKLFF. The CDR3 nucleotides are TGCGCCAGCAGCTGGGACCTTGCGGAAAAACTGTTTTTT.

In DNA, the CDR3 is TGTGCCAGCAGCTCCGGTCTTAAGGACTACGAGCAGTACTTC. It translates to CASSSGLKDYEQYF. V is TRBV7-9 and J is TRBJ2-7; no reliable D call. This CDR3 comprises 14 residues. CDR1 and CDR2 (germline): SEHNR, FQNEAQ (reference sequence). V lost 4 bases to trimming and J lost 3 bases, with 13 bases between them.

This clone was seen only a few times. The chain carries TRBV18 and TRBJ2-7, with a weak D call TRBD2 (6 bases). Between the trimmed V and J ends, which lost 6 bases and 0 bases, there was a span of 12 bases. The V gene's germline CDR1 is KGHSH and CDR2 LQKENI. CDR3 length equals 14 residues. In DNA form, the CDR3 reads TGTGCCAGCTCCCTCTCGGGGGTCTCCTACGAGCAGTACTTC. Encoded protein: CASSLSGVSYEQYF.

This sequence joins TRBV9 and TRBJ1-6; TRBD1 matches 8 bases. Losses at the gene ends were 4 bases for V and 5 bases for J; bases not matched to a gene: 2. Germline V gives CDR1 SGDLS, CDR2 YYNGEE. The CDR3 runs to 14 residues. The CDR3 is CASSPDRDNSPLHF. The CDR3 nucleotides read TGTGCCAGCAGCCCGGACAGGGATAATTCACCCCTCCACTTT.

The chain uses TRBV4-2 and TRBJ2-4; the D call may be TRBD1 or TRBD2 (5 bases each). Trimming left V 0 bases short and J 1 base short, with 10 bases between. The CDR3 spans 16 residues. Per the germline V gene, CDR1 is LGHNA and CDR2 is YNFKEQ. Written as DNA, the CDR3 is TGTGCCAGCAGCCAAGAAATGGGACGGGCCAAAAACATTCAGTACTTC. This translates into CASSQEMGRAKNIQYF.

Only one count was recorded for this clone. The genes are TRBV4-3 and TRBJ2-6; D remains ambiguous. The CDR3 length is 15 residues. CDR1 and CDR2 (germline): LGHNA, YSLEER. The V and J ends lost 3 bases and 4 bases respectively, with 10 bases between them. The CDR3 sequence: CASSQGRSGANVLTF. The CDR3 bases are TGCGCCAGCAGCCAGGGCAGGTCGGGGGCCAACGTCCTGACTTTC.

The chain employs TRBV7-9 and TRBJ2-5; TRBD2 is a possible D gene (5 bases). The CDR3 sequence is 15 residues long. Germline loops: CDR1 SEHNR, CDR2 FQNEAQ (reference sequence). Trimming removed 3 bases from V and 4 bases from J, with 15 bases in between. The CDR3 DNA sequence: TGTGCCAGCAGCTTCACGGGATCGACTCCAGAGACCCAGTACTTC. This translates into CASSFTGSTPETQYF. The whole variable domain, remainder taken from reference TRBV7-9 and TRBJ2-5, is DTGVSQNPRHKITKRGQNVTFRCDPISEHNRLYWYRQTLGQGPEFLTYFQNEAQLEKSRLLSDRFSAERPKGSFSTLEIQRTEQGDSAMYLCASSFTGSTPETQYFGPGTRLLVL.

This chain links TRBV10-1 with TRBJ1-5; no clear D. CDR3 length: 16 residues. The V end was cut by 8 bases, the J end by 9 bases, with 26 bases between. Germline V gene data show CDR1 as WNHNN and CDR2 as SYGVQD (reference sequence). As DNA, the CDR3 is TGCGCCAGCCGAGGTGGAGGTTTTGTTCCCACGCTGCCCCAGCATTTT. This gives the protein CASRGGGFVPTLPQHF.

The rearrangement joins TRBV18 to TRBJ1-3; D call uncertain. The germline gives CDR1 KGHSH, CDR2 LQKENI. The CDR3 runs to 15 residues. V lost 3 bases and J 2 bases, leaving 11 bases between the germline ends. CDR3 DNA sequence: TGTGCCAGCTCACCGGAGGACGGAGCTGGAAACACCATATATTTT. It encodes CASSPEDGAGNTIYF. Combining the CDR3 with reference TRBV18 and TRBJ1-3 gives the whole variable domain NAGVMQNPRHLVRRRGQEARLRCSPMKGHSHVYWYRQLPEEGLKFMVYLQKENIIDESGMPKERFSAEFPKEGPSILRIQQVVRGDSAAYFCASSPEDGAGNTIYFGEGSWLTVV.

The J gene is TRBJ1-4, the V gene TRBV3-1 (or the pseudogene TRBV3-2); perhaps TRBD1 as D (5 bases). V shed 4 bases and J shed 0 bases, with 12 bases lying between them. CDR1 LGHDT and CDR2 YNNKEL come from the germline V gene (reference sequence). This CDR3 has 16 residues. The CDR3 DNA reads TGTGCCAGCAGCCTCTGGGACGGTGCAACTAATGAAAAACTGTTTTTT. Its protein is CASSLWDGATNEKLFF.

This clone was recorded only once. This rearrangement joins TRBV11-3 to TRBJ2-5; 9 bases map to TRBD2. This CDR3 spans 15 amino acids. CDR1 is SGHNT, CDR2 YENEEA, per germline. Trimming at V came to 5 bases and at J to 4 bases, leaving 8 bases not matched to a gene. In DNA, the CDR3 is TGTGCCAGCAGCCCCCGCGGGGGGGGAGGAGAGACCCAGTACTTC. Translation: CASSPRGGGGETQYF.

J is TRBJ2-1 and V is TRBV29-1; 8 bases are shared with TRBD2. Germline trimming cut 3 bases from V and 7 bases from J; bases unmatched to any gene: 8. Germline V gene lookup returns CDR1 SQVTM and CDR2 ANQGSEA. This CDR3 has 14 residues. CDR3 loop: CSVETQRERNEQFF. The CDR3 DNA is TGCAGCGTTGAGACCCAGCGGGAGAGAAATGAGCAGTTCTTC.

The chain is built from TRBV14 and TRBJ2-7; 14 nucleotides align to TRBD2. The CDR3 is 18 residues long. Germline V lookup: CDR1 SGHDN, CDR2 FVKESK. V gave up 0 bases and J gave up 5 bases; unmatched junction bases: 9. The CDR3 sequence is CASSQEGTWTSGRHEQYF. CDR3 sequence (DNA): TGTGCCAGCAGCCAAGAGGGGACTTGGACTAGCGGGAGGCACGAGCAGTACTTC.

In its sample, this clone was seen once. The J gene is TRBJ2-1, the V gene TRBV25-1; D is tentatively TRBD1 or TRBD2 (6 bases each). This CDR3 has 16 amino acids. Germline CDR1 MGHDK, CDR2 SYGVNS. Trimming pared 2 bases from V and 5 bases from J, leaving 16 bases between. The CDR3 spells CASSEPGGASHNEQFF. The CDR3 region has the DNA TGTGCCAGCAGTGAACCCGGGGGCGCATCCCACAATGAGCAGTTCTTC.

The chain recombines TRBV28 with TRBJ2-7; TRBD2 aligns across 7 bases. CDR1 MDHEN and CDR2 SYDVKM come from the germline V gene. V trimming: 4 bases; J trimming: 6 bases; junction bases outside the gene matches: 3. The CDR3 spans 12 residues. In DNA form, the CDR3 reads TGTGCCAGCAGTTGGGGGGGGAGCGAGCAGTACTTC. It translates to CASSWGGSEQYF.

The chain joins TRBV10-3 to TRBJ2-6; D gene uncertain. Germline CDR1 and CDR2: ENHRY and SYGVKD. There are 17 residues in the CDR3. V shed 0 bases and J shed 3 bases, with 12 bases lying between them. CDR3 DNA: TGTGCCATCAGTGAGTCGAAAGTCGCCGGTGGGGCCAACGTCCTGACTTTC. This sequence encodes CAISESKVAGGANVLTF.

The rearrangement links TRBV13 to TRBJ1-1, with D possibly being TRBD1 (6 bases). The CDR3 length is 16 residues. Trimming pared 1 base from V and 1 base from J, leaving 13 bases between. Germline CDR1 is PRHDT and CDR2 is FYEKMQ (reference sequence). In DNA form, the CDR3 reads TGTGCCAGCAGCTTAGTGGCGGGGGGCGCGAACACTGAAGCTTTCTTT. Amino acid sequence: CASSLVAGGANTEAFF. The whole variable domain, remainder taken from reference TRBV13 and TRBJ1-1, is AAGVIQSPRHLIKEKRETATLKCYPIPRHDTVYWYQQGPGQDPQFLISFYEKMQSDKGSIPDRFSAQQFSDYHSELNMSSLELGDSALYFCASSLVAGGANTEAFFGQGTRLTVV.

The chain is built from TRBV12-3 or TRBV12-4 and TRBJ2-7, with unresolved D. The CDR3 length is 13 residues. Deletions cut 8 bases from V and 0 bases from J, with 11 bases between. This CDR3 reads CASQGRNSYEQYF. The CDR3 coding sequence is TGTGCCAGCCAAGGACGGAACTCCTACGAGCAGTACTTC.

The gene calls are TRBV30 and TRBJ2-7; no clear D. V lost 4 bases to trimming and J lost 2 bases, with 9 bases between them. Looked up from germline, CDR1 is GTSNPN and CDR2 is SVGIG (reference sequence). This CDR3 comprises 12 residues. The CDR3 coding sequence is TGTGCCTGGACGTCCCACACCTACGAGCAGTACTTC. Its translation: CAWTSHTYEQYF.

The J gene is TRBJ2-3, the V gene TRBV27; possible D gene TRBD1, 6 bases. With 5 bases removed from V and 2 bases from J, the gap between germline ends came to 17 bases. Germline CDR1 reads MNHEY; CDR2 reads SMNVEV (reference sequence). The CDR3 covers 16 residues. The CDR3 bases are TGTGCCAGCAGTCCGACCTATGGGGACATCACAGATACGCAGTATTTT. It yields the protein CASSPTYGDITDTQYF.